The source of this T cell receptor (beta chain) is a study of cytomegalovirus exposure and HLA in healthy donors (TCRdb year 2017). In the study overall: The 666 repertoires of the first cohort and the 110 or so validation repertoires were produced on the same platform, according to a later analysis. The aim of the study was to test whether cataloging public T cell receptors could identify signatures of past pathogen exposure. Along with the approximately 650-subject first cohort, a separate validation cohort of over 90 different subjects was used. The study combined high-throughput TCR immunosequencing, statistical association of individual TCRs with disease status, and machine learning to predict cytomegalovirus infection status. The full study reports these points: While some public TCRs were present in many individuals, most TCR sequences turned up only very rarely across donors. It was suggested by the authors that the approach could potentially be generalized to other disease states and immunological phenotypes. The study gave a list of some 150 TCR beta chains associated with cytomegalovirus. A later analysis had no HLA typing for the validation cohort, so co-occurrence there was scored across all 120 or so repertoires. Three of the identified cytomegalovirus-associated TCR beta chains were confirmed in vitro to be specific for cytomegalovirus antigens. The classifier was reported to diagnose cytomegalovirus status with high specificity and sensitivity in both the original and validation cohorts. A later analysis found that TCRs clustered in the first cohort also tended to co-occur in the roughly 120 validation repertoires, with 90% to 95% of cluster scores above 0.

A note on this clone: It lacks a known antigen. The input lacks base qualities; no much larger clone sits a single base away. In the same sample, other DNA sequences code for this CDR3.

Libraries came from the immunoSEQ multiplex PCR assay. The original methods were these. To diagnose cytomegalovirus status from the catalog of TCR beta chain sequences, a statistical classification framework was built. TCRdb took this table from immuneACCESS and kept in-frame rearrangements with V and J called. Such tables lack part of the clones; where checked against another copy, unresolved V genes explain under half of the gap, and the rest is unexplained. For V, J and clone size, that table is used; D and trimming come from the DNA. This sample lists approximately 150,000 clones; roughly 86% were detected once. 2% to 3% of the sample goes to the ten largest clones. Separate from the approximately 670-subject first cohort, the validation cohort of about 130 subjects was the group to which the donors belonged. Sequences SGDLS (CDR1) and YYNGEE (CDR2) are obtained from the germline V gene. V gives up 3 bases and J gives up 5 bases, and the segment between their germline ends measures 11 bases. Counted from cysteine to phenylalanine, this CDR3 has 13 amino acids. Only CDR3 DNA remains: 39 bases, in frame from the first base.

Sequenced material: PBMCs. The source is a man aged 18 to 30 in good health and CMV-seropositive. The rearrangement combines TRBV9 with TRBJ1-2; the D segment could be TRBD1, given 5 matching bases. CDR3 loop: CASSAGTEYGYTF. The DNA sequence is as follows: TGTGCCAGCAGCGCAGGGACTGAATATGGCTACACCTTC. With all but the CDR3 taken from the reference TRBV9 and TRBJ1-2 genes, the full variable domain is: DSGVTQTPKHLITATGQRVTLRCSPRSGDLSVYWYQQSLDQGLQFLIQYYNGEERAKGNILERFSAQQFPDLHSELNLSSLELGDSALYFCASSAGTEYGYTFGSGTRLTVV.